This TCR beta chain originates from a study of blood T cell repertoires in COVID-19. As for the study in general: Sample material is recorded as cDNA or gDNA derived from T cells, B-cell-depleted T cells, or PBMCs.

Authors' data handling: The authors estimated nucleated cell counts from reference gene primer amplification. This table comes from immunoSEQ multiplex PCR, and its TCRdb copy is limited to in-frame clones, with some not included. That table gives V, J and clone size, and the DNA gave D and trimming. The table includes 350,000 or so clones, 88% detected once. Participants reported their clinical history, and cohort assignment relied on those reports. The CDR3 spans 19 residues. The germline V gene encodes CDR1 MDHEN and CDR2 SYDVKM. V gave up 2 bases and J gave up 5 bases; unmatched junction bases: 10.

The source is a woman aged 25 to 39 who had been exposed to COVID-19. The rearrangement joins TRBV28 to TRBJ2-2, with TRBD2 identical over 14 bases. The sequenced material came from PBMCs or T cells enriched from blood (not recorded which). The CDR3 DNA sequence: TGTGCCAGCAGTTTAAGGCTAGGACTAGCGGGAGGTGCAACCGGGGAGCTGTTTTTT. This sequence encodes CASSLRLGLAGGATGELFF.